This T cell receptor beta chain originates from a study of T-cell memory formation after mild COVID-19. A word on this clonotype: No antigen is known for it.

Findings and caveats of the study: Researchers report contracting CD4+ clones mostly in CM and EM, with CD8+ clones in EMRA. CD4+ bias marked clones expanding day 15 to 37, unlike balanced contracting clones.

Employing constant-segment primers, 5'RACE generated TCR alpha and TCR beta cDNA libraries bearing sample barcodes and UMIs. TCRdb fed the 5' RACE reads into MiXCR, producing one record per CDR3 protein. This table has some 340,000 distinct CDR3 sequences, over 10% appearing once. The CDR3 spans 14 residues. CDR1 is LGHDT and CDR2 is YNNKEL in the germline V gene (reference sequence). Trimming removed 4 bases at V and 2 bases at J, with 9 bases between. This TCR was recovered from a man aged 18 to 30 who had mild COVID-19 (a few samples of this study predate the infection). Cell type and time point are not known. The source material was PBMCs or a T cell subset sorted from them (not recorded which). The chain employs TRBV3-1 and TRBJ1-3, with D unclear. The CDR3 loop reads CASSPRTPGNTIYF. DNA for the CDR3: TGTGCCAGCAGCCCCCGGACCCCTGGAAACACCATATATTTT. The whole variable domain, filled in from reference TRBV3-1 and TRBJ1-3, reads DTAVSQTPKYLVTQMGNDKSIKCEQNLGHDTMYWYKQDSKKFLKIMFSYNNKELIINETVPNRFSPKSPDKAHLNLHINSLELGDSAVYFCASSPRTPGNTIYFGEGSWLTVV.